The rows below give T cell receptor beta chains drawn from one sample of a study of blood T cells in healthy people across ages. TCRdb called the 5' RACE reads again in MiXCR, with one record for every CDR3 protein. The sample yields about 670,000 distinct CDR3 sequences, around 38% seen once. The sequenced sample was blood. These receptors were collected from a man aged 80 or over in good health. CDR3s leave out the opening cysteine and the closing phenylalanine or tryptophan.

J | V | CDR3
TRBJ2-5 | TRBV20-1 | SATVETQY
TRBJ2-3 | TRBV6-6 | ASSYGRGVLTDTQY
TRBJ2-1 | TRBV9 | ASSPSGGNPGEQF
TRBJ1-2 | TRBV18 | ANSPLETSNYGYT
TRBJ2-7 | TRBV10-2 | ASSQGLAGGPSYEQY
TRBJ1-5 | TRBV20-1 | SARSPRQVSNQPQH
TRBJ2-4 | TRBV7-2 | ASSSPTSGRALENIQY
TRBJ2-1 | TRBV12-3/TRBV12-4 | ASSQSGASYNEQF
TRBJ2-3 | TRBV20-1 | SAVSGSSTDTQY
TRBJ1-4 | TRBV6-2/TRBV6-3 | ASRFEGPVNEKLF
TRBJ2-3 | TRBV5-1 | SSSLEADTQY
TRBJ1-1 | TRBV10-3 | AIRKSSSGAYTEAF
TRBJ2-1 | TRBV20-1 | SATTSGRSSYNEQF
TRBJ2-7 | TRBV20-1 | SARGASSGSSYEQY
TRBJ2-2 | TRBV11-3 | ASSISGGQNAGELF
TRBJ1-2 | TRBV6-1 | ASSEDPGRGGYT
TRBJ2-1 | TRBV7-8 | ASSFRLAGRGDEQF
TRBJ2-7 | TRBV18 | ASSLNRDPEAYEQY
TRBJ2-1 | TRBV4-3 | AGSQELAGGPISYNEQF
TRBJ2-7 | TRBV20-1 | SARKDNYEQY
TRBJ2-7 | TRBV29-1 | SARDRRSYEQY
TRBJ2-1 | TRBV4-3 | ASSQGENQDYEQF
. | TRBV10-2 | ASSELGGDGDRRYYEQY
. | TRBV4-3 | ASSPGFGQYSYNEQY
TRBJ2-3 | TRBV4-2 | ASSLLRDTQY
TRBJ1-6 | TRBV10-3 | AISGTYSPLH
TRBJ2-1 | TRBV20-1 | SARAERGHEQF
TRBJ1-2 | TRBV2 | ASSEIDYGYT
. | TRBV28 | ASSFQGPFGHEQY
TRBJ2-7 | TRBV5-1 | ASSVLESYEQY
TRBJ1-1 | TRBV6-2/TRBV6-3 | ASRTLTEAF
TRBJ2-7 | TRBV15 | ATSISSGDNYEQY
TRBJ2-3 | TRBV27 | ASSLSNSQVRTQY
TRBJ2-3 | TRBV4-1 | ASSPAGQGKDTQY
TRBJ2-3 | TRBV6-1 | ASSTQGALAGIPDTQY
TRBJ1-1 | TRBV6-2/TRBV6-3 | ASSYSRGALRLNTEAF
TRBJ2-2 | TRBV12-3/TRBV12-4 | ASSWLAGTGELF
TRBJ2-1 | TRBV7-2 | ASSLRLGTGLGGEQF
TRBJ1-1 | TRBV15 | ATSARDTGNTEAF
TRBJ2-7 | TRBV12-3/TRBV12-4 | ASRPEAPAGAHEQY
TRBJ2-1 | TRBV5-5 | ASSASGGRKTQF
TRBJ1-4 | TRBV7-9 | ASSLDTVEKLF
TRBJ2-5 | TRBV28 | AARTGGQETQY
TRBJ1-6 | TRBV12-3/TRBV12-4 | ASSLGQGFSPLH
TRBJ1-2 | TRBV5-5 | ASSWMGGNYGYT
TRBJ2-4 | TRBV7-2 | ASSLRGGRTNIQY
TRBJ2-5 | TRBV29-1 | SVEVTGLGTQY